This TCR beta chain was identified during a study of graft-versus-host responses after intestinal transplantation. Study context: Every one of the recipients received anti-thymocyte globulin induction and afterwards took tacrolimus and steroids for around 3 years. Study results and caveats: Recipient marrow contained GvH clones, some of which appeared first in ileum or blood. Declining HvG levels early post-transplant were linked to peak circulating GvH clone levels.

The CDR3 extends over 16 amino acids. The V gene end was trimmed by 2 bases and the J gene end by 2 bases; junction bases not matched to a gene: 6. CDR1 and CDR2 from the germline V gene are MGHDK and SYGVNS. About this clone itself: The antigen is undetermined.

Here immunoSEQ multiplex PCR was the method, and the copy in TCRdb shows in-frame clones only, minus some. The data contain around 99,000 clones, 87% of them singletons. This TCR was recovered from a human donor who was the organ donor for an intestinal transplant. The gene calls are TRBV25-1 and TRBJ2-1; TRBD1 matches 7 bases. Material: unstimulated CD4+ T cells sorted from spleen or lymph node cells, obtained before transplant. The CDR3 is CASSERGTVAYNEQFF. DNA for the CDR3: TGTGCCAGCAGTGAAAGGGGGACAGTAGCCTACAATGAGCAGTTCTTC.